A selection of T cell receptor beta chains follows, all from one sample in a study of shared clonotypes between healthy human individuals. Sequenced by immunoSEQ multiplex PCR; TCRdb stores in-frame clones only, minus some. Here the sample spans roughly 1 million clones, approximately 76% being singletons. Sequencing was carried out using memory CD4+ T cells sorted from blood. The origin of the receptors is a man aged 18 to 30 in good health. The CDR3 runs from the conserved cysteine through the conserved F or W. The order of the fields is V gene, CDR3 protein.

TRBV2,CASRVQVNSPLHF
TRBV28,CASGNSYEQYF
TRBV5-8,CASRSDRSFSGEKLFF
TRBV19,CASSLGWSTEAFF
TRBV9,CASSVTSGGYTGELFF
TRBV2,CASTSREGRETQYF
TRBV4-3,CASSQVAGYGYTF
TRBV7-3,CASSPQRGHTDTQYF
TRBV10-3,CAISDVGQSNIQYF
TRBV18,CASSPEGGNEQYF
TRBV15,CATSTVMYGYTF
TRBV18,CASSPQVNTEAFF
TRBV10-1,CASSEGTGGSSPLHF
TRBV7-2,CASSLKTGGHNQPQHF
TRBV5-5,CASSLNLWNTEAFF
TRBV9,CASSVARLAGTETQYF
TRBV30,CAWGVGTAQETQYF
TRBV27,CASSPQGGYTQYF